One T cell receptor beta chain is described in this entry. These data originate in a study of blood T cell repertoires in COVID-19. The method was immunoSEQ multiplex PCR; TCRdb's version includes in-frame clones alone and lacks a portion of them. This table holds under 300,000 clones, around 85% found once. Trimming shortened V by 5 bases and J by 2 bases, and 12 bases separated the two germline ends. There are 15 residues in the CDR3. Germline CDR1 reads SGHNT; CDR2 reads YENEEA. This clonotype originated in a woman younger than 45 with COVID-19, enrolled during active disease. The J gene is TRBJ2-2, the V gene TRBV11-3, with unresolved D. The sequencing input was peripheral blood. The CDR3 bases are TGTGCCAGCAGCGGGCAGGCCTCCAACACCGGGGAGCTGTTTTTT. Translated: CASSGQASNTGELFF.